This record covers a single T cell receptor (beta chain). Its antigen is still unknown. The sample originates from a study of post-analysis software for immune sequencing data. Broader study findings: In patients, TRBV5-6, TRBV5-1 and TRBV20-1 belonged to roughly five TRBV segments found more frequently than in controls. Normalized Chao1 diversity was significantly reduced in patients versus controls.

Unique molecular identifiers featured in each of the TCR beta cDNA libraries. TCRdb passed the PCR reads through MiXCR, listing each CDR3 protein once. Here the sample spans roughly 540,000 distinct CDR3 sequences, 30% to 40% being singletons. CDR3 length: 16 residues. Germline values: CDR1 DFQATT, CDR2 SNEGSKA (reference sequence). Between the trimmed V and J ends, which lost 3 bases and 0 bases, there was a span of 12 bases. This clonotype was sampled from a girl aged 2-17 years with multiple sclerosis. Material: blood. The chain is built from TRBV20-1 and TRBJ2-6; D not certain. CDR3 sequence: CSASRRSDSGANVLTF. As DNA, the CDR3 is TGCAGTGCTAGCAGGCGATCAGACTCTGGGGCCAACGTCCTGACTTTC.